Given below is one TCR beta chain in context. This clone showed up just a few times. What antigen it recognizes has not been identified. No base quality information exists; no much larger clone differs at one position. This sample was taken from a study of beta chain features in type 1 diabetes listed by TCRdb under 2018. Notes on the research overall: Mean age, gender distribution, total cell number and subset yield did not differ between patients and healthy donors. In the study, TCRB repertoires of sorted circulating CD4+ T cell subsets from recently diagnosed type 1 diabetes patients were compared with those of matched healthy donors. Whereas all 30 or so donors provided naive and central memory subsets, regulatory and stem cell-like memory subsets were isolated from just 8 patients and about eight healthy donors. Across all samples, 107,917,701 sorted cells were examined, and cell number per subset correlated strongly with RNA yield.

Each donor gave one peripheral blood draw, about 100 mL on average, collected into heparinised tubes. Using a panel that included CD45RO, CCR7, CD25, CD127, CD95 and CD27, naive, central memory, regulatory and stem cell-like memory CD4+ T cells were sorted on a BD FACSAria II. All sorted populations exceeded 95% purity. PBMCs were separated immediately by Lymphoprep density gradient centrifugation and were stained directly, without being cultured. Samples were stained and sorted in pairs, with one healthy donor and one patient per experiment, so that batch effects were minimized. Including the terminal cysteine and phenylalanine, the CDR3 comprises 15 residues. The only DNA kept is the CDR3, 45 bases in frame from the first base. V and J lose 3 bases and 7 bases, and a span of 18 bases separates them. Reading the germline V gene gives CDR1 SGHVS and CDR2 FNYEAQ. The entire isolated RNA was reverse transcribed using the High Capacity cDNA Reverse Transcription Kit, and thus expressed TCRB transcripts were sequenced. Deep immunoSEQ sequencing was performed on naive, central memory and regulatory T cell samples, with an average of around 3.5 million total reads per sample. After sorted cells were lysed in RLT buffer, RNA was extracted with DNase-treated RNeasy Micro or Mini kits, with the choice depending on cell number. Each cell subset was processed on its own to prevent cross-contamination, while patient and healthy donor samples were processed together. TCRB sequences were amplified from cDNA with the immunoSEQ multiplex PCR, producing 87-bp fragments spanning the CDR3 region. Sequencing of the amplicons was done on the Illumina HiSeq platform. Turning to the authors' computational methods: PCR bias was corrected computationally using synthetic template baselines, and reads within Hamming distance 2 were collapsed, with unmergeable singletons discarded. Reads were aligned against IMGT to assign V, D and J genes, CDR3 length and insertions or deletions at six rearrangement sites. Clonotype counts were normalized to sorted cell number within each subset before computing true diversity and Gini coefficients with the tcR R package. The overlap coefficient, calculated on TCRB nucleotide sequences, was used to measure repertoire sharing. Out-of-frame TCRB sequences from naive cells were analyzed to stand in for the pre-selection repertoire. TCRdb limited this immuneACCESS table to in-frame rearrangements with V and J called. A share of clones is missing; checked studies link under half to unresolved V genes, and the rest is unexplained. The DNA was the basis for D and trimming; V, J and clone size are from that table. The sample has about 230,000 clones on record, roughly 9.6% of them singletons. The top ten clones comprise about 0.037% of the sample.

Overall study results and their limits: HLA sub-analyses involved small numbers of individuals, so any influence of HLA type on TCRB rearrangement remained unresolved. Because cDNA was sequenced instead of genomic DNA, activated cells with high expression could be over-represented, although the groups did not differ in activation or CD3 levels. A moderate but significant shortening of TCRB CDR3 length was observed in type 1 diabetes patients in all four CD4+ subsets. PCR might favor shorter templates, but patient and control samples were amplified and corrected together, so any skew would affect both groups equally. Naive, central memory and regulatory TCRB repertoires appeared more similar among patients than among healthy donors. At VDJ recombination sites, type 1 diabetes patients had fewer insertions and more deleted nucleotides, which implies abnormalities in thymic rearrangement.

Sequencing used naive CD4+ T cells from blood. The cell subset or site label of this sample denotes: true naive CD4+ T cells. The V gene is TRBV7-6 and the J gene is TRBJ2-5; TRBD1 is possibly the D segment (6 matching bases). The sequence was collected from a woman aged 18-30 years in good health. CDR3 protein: CASSFAGTPEGTQYF. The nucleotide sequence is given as TGTGCCAGCAGCTTCGCCGGGACACCCGAAGGGACCCAGTACTTC.